This TCR beta chain was identified during a study of human T cells and chemical hapten exposure. Ten or more counts support this clonotype. Its antigen is not identified. Study outcomes and limitations: Once DPC sensitization occurred, TCRs above 1 in 1000 frequency showed no change.

What the library attached to individual cDNA molecules were unique molecular identifiers. TCRdb re-called the RACE reads with MiXCR, one entry per CDR3 protein. The profile shows some 96,000 distinct CDR3 sequences, about 9.3% of them singletons. The CDR3 is made up of 15 amino acids. Trimming at V came to 3 bases and at J to 4 bases, leaving 5 bases not matched to a gene. Described time point: patch test 2, 6 weeks after DPC sensitization. The treatment was: therapeutic diphenylcyclopropenone sensitization with weekly scalp DPC. Prior to application of each patch test, blood was drawn. This TCR came from a woman aged 40 to 50 with alopecia areata. Some clones in this sample may be carry-over from other donors' samples. The rearrangement links TRBV12-3 or TRBV12-4 to TRBJ2-4, with 8 bases fitting TRBD1. Sequenced here: whole blood, sampled in connection with sensitization to the hapten diphenylcyclopropenone (DPC). For the CDR3, the DNA is TGTGCCAGCAGTTTGAACAGGGGGGAGAAAAACATTCAGTACTTC. It yields the protein CASSLNRGEKNIQYF.